This T cell receptor beta chain was captured in a study of response to subunit inactivated influenza vaccine. The CDR3 totals 17 residues. Germline V CDR1 and CDR2: SGHKS, YYEKEE (reference sequence). V shed 0 bases, J shed 8 bases, and the junction held 13 bases outside the gene matches. MiXCR, applied by TCRdb to the RT-PCR reads, yields one record per CDR3 protein. The sample lists hundreds of thousands of distinct CDR3 sequences; around 10% were seen once. These data also featured in a second study, about T cells expressing NK-cell markers. That investigation notes: 5'RACE template switching built TCR beta cDNA with unique molecular identifiers. Underlying the TCR beta repertoires were sorted CD3+CD56+NKG2C+, CD3+CD56+NKG2C- and CD3+CD56-NKG2C+ T cells.

The clonotype was recovered from a man between 50 and 59 years old who received an inactivated influenza vaccine. The sample here was PBMCs from blood, taken on the day of vaccination. The chain couples TRBV5-5 to TRBJ2-1; 8 nucleotides line up with TRBD1. The CDR3 protein is CASSLAFGQGAVYEQFF. CDR3 coding DNA: TGTGCCAGCAGCTTGGCGTTCGGGCAGGGGGCAGTCTATGAGCAGTTCTTC. Drawing the rest from reference TRBV5-5 and TRBJ2-1, the complete variable domain is DAGVTQSPTHLIKTRGQQVTLRCSPISGHKSVSWYQQVLGQGPQFIFQYYEKEERGRGNFPDRFSARQFPNYSSELNVNALLLGDSALYLCASSLAFGQGAVYEQFFGPGTRLTVL.